The rows below give T cell receptor beta chains drawn from one sample of a study of CXCR3-negative and CXCR3-positive naive CD8 T cells. One entry per CDR3 protein, without DNA, is what TCRdb gives after re-calling the 5' RACE reads. The sample's table shows some 41,000 distinct CDR3 sequences. The source material was memory CD8+ T cells from blood. The receptor source for this set is a human donor in good health. Some clones in this sample may be carry-over from other donors' samples. Both conserved end residues are part of each CDR3. Clone size is stated in some rows and not others, as once, few, many or a class when expanded.

clone_size	v_call	j_call	cdr3_aa
NA	TRBV28	TRBJ2-1	CASSSPRGRLTDEQFF
NA	TRBV6-4	TRBJ1-2	CASSRTGTGAYGYTF
NA	TRBV7-3	TRBJ2-6	CASSLTTGSGGVLTF
NA	TRBV4-3	TRBJ2-7	CASSQGHPGSYEQYF
NA	TRBV5-1	TRBJ2-7	CASSTGQSSSYEQYF
NA	TRBV20-1	TRBJ2-7	CSAREGPFSYEQYF
NA	TRBV6-2/TRBV6-3	TRBJ2-4	CASSPGLAVLNRSIQYF
NA	TRBV10-3	TRBJ2-7	CAINSGSSGYEQYF
NA	TRBV5-1	TRBJ1-4	CASSSGGDREKLFF
NA	TRBV29-1	TRBJ2-1	CSVEDWGQVDEQFF
NA	TRBV25-1	TRBJ1-2	CASSPWKSEDRGPYGYTF
NA	TRBV20-1	TRBJ2-7	CSAPIFGEQYF
NA	TRBV28	TRBJ2-1	CASSLRGLNEQFF
NA	TRBV7-2	TRBJ2-7	CASSTGRNYEQYF
NA	TRBV12-5	TRBJ2-1	CASGLGLYNEQFF
NA	TRBV7-9	TRBJ2-7	CASRDSSYEQYF
NA	TRBV27	TRBJ1-5	CASGQGTEQPQHF
NA	TRBV7-9	TRBJ2-1	CASSLKATQAQKEKAEQFF
NA	TRBV6-6	TRBJ2-7	CASWVGTDTNYEQYF
NA	TRBV10-3	TRBJ2-5	CAFSAQEQETQYF
NA	TRBV7-6	TRBJ1-6	CASSLAGGTYNSPLHF
NA	TRBV5-1	TRBJ1-5	CASSLLGAGNQPQHF
NA	TRBV3-1	TRBJ1-4	CASSQASSGAEKLFF
NA	TRBV7-8	TRBJ1-1	CASSSAGWTEAFF
NA	TRBV10-3	TRBJ2-1	CATGELAGGPSPYNEQFF
NA	TRBV7-9	TRBJ2-2	CASSHARVANTGELFF
NA	TRBV7-9	TRBJ2-2	CASSVTGPNTGELFF
NA	TRBV5-1	TRBJ1-1	CASSLAGGYTEAFF
NA	TRBV6-2/TRBV6-3	TRBJ2-7	CASSRSFGRTYEQYF
NA	TRBV6-6	TRBJ1-5	CASSYSASNSNQPQHF
NA	TRBV28	TRBJ2-1	CASSLGKREVYNGQFF
medium-sized	TRBV10-1	TRBJ1-6	CASSEKHVLHF
NA	TRBV7-9	TRBJ2-7	CASSLDGQGYEQYF
NA	TRBV29-1	TRBJ1-1	CSVVGGVNTEAFF
NA	TRBV4-3	TRBJ1-5	CASREGTSSNQPQHF
NA	TRBV6-2/TRBV6-3	TRBJ2-2	CASRPGLKTGELFF
NA	TRBV5-1	TRBJ2-2	CASSWGVMNTGELFF
NA	TRBV20-1	TRBJ2-7	CSARGTPSSYEQYF
NA	TRBV9	TRBJ1-5	CASSSRPGSNQPQHF
NA	TRBV20-1	TRBJ2-7	CSARGELLPYEQYF
NA	TRBV28	TRBJ1-5	CASSFAEGAPSNQPQHF
NA	TRBV14	TRBJ2-1	CASSQDASSEQFF
NA	TRBV21-1	TRBJ1-2	CASSNLTVFEGNSNYGYTF
medium-sized	TRBV2	TRBJ1-5	CASRLRGSNQPQHF